Detailed here is one TCR beta chain. Its antigen is still unknown. This sample stems from a study of cytomegalovirus exposure and HLA in healthy donors. Points from the study as a whole: Reports described diagnosis of cytomegalovirus status by the classifier as highly specific and sensitive. The authors enumerated over 150 TCR beta chains as linked to cytomegalovirus.

CDR3 size: 13 residues. The germline CDR1 and CDR2 sequences are SNHLY and FYNNEI. Trimming shortened V by 6 bases and J by 6 bases, and 13 bases separated the two germline ends. Sequenced by immunoSEQ multiplex PCR; TCRdb stores in-frame clones only, minus some. The sample carries around 60,000 clones, about 95% recorded once. What was sequenced was PBMCs. This receptor was taken from a woman between 18 and 30 years old in good health and CMV-seronegative. This chain joins TRBV2 and TRBJ2-3, with TRBD1 as a possible D gene (8 bases). CDR3 in amino acids: CASRQGGWDTQYF. CDR3 DNA sequence: TGTGCCAGCAGACAGGGGGGGTGGGATACGCAGTATTTT.